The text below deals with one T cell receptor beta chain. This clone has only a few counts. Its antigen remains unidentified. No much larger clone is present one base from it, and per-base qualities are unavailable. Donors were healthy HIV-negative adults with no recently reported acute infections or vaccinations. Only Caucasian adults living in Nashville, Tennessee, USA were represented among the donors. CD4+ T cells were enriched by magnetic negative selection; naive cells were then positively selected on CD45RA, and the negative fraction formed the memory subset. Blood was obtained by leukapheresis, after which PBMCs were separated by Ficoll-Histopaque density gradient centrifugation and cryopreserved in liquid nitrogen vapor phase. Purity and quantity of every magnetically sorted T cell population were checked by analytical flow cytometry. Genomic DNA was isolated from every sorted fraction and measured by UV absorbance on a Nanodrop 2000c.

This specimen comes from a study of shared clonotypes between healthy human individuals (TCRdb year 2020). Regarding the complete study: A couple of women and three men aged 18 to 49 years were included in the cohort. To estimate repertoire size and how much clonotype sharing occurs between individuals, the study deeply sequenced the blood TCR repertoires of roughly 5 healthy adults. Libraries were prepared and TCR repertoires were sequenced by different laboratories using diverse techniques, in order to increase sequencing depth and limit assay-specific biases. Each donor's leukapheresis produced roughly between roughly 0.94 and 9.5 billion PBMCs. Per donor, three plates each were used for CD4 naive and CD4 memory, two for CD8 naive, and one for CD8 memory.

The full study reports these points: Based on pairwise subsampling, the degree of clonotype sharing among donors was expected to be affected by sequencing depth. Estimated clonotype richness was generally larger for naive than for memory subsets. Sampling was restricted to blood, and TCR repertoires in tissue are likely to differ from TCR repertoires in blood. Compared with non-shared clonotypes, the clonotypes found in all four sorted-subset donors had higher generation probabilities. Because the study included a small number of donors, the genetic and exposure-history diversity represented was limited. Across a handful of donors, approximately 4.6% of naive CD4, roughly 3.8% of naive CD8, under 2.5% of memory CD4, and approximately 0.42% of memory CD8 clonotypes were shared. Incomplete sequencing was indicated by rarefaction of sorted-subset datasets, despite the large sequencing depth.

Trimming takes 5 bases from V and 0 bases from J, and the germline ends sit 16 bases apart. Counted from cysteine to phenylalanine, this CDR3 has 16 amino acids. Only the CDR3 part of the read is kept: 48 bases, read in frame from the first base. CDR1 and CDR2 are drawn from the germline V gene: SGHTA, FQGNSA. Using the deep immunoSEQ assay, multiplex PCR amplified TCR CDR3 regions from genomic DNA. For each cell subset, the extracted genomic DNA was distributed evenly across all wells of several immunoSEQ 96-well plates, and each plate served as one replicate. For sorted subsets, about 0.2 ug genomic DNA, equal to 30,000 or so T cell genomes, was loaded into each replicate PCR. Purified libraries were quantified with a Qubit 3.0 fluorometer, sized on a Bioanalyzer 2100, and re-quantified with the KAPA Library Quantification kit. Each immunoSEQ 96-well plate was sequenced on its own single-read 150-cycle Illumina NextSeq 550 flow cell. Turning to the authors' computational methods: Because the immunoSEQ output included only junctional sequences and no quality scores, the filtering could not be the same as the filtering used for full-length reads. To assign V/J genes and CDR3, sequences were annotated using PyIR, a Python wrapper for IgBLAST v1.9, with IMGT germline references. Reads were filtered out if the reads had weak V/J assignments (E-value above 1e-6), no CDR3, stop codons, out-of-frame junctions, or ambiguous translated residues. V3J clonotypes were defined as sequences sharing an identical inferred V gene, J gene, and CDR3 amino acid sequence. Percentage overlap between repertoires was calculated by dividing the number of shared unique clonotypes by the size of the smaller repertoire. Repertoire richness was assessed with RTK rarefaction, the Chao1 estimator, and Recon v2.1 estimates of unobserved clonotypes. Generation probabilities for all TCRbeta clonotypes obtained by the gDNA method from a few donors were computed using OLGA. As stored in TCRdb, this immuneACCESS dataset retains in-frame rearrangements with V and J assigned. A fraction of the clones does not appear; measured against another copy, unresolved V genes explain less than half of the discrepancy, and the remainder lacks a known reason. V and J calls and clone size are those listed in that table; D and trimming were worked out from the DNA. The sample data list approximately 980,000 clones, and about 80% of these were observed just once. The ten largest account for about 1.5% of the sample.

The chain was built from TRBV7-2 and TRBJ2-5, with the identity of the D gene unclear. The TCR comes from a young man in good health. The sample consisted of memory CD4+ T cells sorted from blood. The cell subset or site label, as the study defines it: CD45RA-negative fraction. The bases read TGTGCCAGCAGCCGGTCGACTGCTGAGTACCAAGAGACCCAGTACTTC. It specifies CASSRSTAEYQETQYF.